This T cell receptor beta chain was recorded in a study of shared clonotypes between healthy human individuals (dated by TCRdb to 2019 to 2021). Looking at the study overall: The cohort comprised two women and a few men aged 18 to 49 years. For each donor, CD4 naive and CD4 memory were each run on three plates, CD8 naive on two plates, and CD8 memory on one plate. Blood TCR repertoires of about five healthy adults were deeply sequenced to estimate repertoire size and the extent of clonotype sharing between individuals. Libraries were prepared and TCR repertoires were sequenced by different laboratories using diverse techniques, in order to increase sequencing depth and limit assay-specific biases. Leukapheresis yielded between about 0.94 and 8.9 billion PBMCs per donor.

The CDR3, from cysteine to phenylalanine, totals 13 residues. Only the CDR3 portion is preserved as DNA: 39 bases, with reading frame beginning at the first base. CDR1 and CDR2 are drawn from the germline V gene (reference sequence): WNHNN, SYGVQD. The germline V end is reduced by 5 bases and the J end by 12 bases; junction bases left unmatched: 7. Of note for this clone: What antigen it recognizes has not been identified. Base qualities were left out, and no much larger clone turns up one base away.

The donors were healthy, HIV-negative adults who had no recently reported acute infections or vaccinations. Only Caucasian adults living in Nashville, Tennessee, USA were represented among the donors. CD4+ T cells were enriched by magnetic negative selection, after which naive cells were positively selected on CD45RA and the negative fraction was taken as the memory subset. Blood was collected by leukapheresis, and PBMCs were isolated by Ficoll-Histopaque density gradient centrifugation and then cryopreserved in liquid nitrogen vapor phase. Analytical flow cytometry was used to check the purity and quantity of each magnetically sorted T cell population. From each sorted fraction, genomic DNA was isolated and quantified by UV absorbance on a Nanodrop 2000c. Study-wide findings and limitations: Naive subsets generally had larger estimated clonotype richness than memory subsets. Incomplete sequencing was indicated by rarefaction of sorted-subset datasets, despite the large sequencing depth. Pairwise subsampling led to the expectation that sequencing depth would affect the degree of clonotype sharing among donors. Sharing across a few donors was observed for 4.5% to 6.5% of naive CD4, 3% to 3.5% of naive CD8, 2% to 2.5% of memory CD4, and 0.4% of memory CD8 clonotypes. The genetic and exposure-history diversity represented was limited by the small number of donors. Sampling was restricted to blood, and TCR repertoires in tissues likely differ from the TCR repertoires found in blood. Compared with non-shared clonotypes, clonotypes shared by all four sorted-subset donors had higher generation probabilities.

Using the deep immunoSEQ assay, TCR CDR3 regions were amplified from genomic DNA by multiplex PCR. Extracted genomic DNA from each cell subset was spread evenly across all wells of several immunoSEQ 96-well plates, with each plate serving as a replicate. For sorted subsets, about 210 ng of genomic DNA, equivalent to roughly 30,000 T cell genomes, went into each replicate PCR. The purified libraries were quantified using a Qubit 3.0 fluorometer, sized with a Bioanalyzer 2100, and then quantified again using the KAPA Library Quantification kit. A separate single-read 150-cycle Illumina NextSeq 550 flow cell was used to sequence each immunoSEQ 96-well plate. The published analysis was carried out like this. The immunoSEQ output contained only junctional sequences without quality scores, so filtering could not match that applied to full-length reads. To assign V/J genes and CDR3, sequences were annotated against IMGT germline references using PyIR, a Python wrapper for IgBLAST v1.9. Reads were removed for weak V/J assignments (E-value above 1e-6), missing CDR3, stop codons, out-of-frame junctions, or ambiguous translated residues. V3J clonotypes were defined as sequences sharing the same inferred V gene, J gene, and CDR3 amino acid sequence. The percentage overlap between two repertoires was calculated by dividing the number of shared unique clonotypes by the size of the smaller repertoire. Three approaches were used to assess repertoire richness: RTK rarefaction, the Chao1 estimator, and Recon v2.1 estimates of unobserved clonotypes. For all TCRbeta clonotypes obtained by the gDNA method from a few donors, generation probabilities were computed with OLGA. TCRdb obtained this table from immuneACCESS and retained in-frame rearrangements with V and J assigned. These tables miss some clones; where compared with another copy, unresolved V genes account for less than half of the shortfall, and the remainder is unexplained. The DNA gave D and trimming, while V, J and clone size come from that table. The table for this sample lists some 500,000 clones; roughly 95% of them were counted only once. About 0.054% of the sample belongs to the ten largest clones.

This sequence originates from a woman under 40 in good health. The receptor chain draws on TRBV10-1 and TRBJ2-7; 13 of the junction bases match TRBD2. Source material: naive CD4+ T cells sorted from blood. What this sample's cell subset or site label stands for: CD45RA+ positively selected. The base sequence is TGCGCCAGCAGTTGGACTAGCGGGAGTCAACTGTACTTC. Its protein reads: CASSWTSGSQLYF.